This T cell receptor (beta chain) was recovered during a study of CD8 T cells in Susac syndrome. TCR beta sequencing was performed on blood CD8+ and CD4+ T cells. Healthy donors formed controls matched for age and sex. The TEMRA cells underwent FACS enrichment, while the CD8+ and CD4+ T cells underwent negative isolation. This clonotype has just one count. After extraction with the RNeasy kit, roughly 0.45 to 1 ug of the RNA was reverse transcribed using random hexamers. Amplification of the TCR beta CDR3 was carried out by immunoSEQ multiplex PCR, which spanned a total of 54 Vbeta and 13 Jbeta segments. TCRdb redid the calling of the immunoSEQ multiplex PCR reads with MiXCR, one entry per CDR3 protein. The repertoire holds around 160,000 distinct CDR3 sequences, with roughly 95% as singletons. This CDR3 contains 16 residues. Trimming removed 5 bases from V and 5 bases from J; junction bases left unmatched: 7.

This sequence was found in a human donor in good health. The V call is TRBV12-3 or TRBV12-4, the J call TRBJ2-1, with 12 bases lining up with TRBD2. Sequenced input: CD4+ T cells from PBMCs. The CDR3 sequence is CASSLYGLAGNNEQFF. The CDR3 coding sequence is TGTGCCAGCAGTCTCTATGGACTAGCGGGGAACAATGAGCAGTTCTTC.